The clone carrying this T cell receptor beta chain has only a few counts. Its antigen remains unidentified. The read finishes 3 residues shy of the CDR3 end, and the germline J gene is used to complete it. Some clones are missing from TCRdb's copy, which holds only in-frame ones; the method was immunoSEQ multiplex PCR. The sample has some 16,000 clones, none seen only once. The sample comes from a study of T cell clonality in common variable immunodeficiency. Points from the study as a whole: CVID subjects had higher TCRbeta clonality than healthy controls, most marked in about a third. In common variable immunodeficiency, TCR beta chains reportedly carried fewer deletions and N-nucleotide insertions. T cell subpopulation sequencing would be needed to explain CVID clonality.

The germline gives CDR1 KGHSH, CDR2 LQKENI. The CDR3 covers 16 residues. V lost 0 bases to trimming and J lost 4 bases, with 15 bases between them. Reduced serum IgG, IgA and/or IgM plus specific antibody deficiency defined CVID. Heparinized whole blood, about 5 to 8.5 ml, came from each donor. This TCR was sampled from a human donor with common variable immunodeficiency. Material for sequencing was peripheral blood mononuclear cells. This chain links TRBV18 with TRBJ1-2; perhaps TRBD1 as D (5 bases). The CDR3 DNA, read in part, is TGTGCCAGCTCACCACCTGACCGGGGGAAGATCTATGGC. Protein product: CASSPPDRGKIYG. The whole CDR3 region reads CASSPPDRGKIYGYTF. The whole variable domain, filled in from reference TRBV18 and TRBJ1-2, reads NAGVMQNPRHLVRRRGQEARLRCSPMKGHSHVYWYRQLPEEGLKFMVYLQKENIIDESGMPKERFSAEFPKEGPSILRIQQVVRGDSAAYFCASSPPDRGKIYGYTFGSGTRLTVV.